This TCR beta chain stems from a study of T cell responses to AZD1222 COVID-19 vaccine (dated by TCRdb to the early 2020s). Context from the whole study: A total of about 240 trial participants underwent TCR sequencing, of whom 207 received two doses of AZD1222 and some 26 received two doses of the MenACWY control vaccine. Enrollment into the trials was organized by age into subgroups of 18-55, 56-69 and 70-plus years, and those subgroups contained about 160, 30 and 59 TCR-sequenced participants, respectively.

The time point label for this specimen denotes: about 28 days (+/-7) after the second vaccine dose. AZD1222 recipients with second doses at about 4 weeks or about 12 weeks were pooled, because spike-specific TCR depth and breadth did not differ between schedules. Samples from vaccinated people were obtained from the UK trials COV001 and COV002, which included a single-blind randomized controlled phase 2/3 trial of AZD1222 (ChAdOx1 nCoV-19) in healthy adults. For TCRbeta chain sequencing, PBMC samples were collected from trial participants at day 0 and at day 28 after the second dose. CDR1 and CDR2, looked up from the germline V gene, are SNHLY and FYNNEI. Counted from cysteine to phenylalanine, this CDR3 has 12 amino acids. Kept here is only the CDR3 DNA, which spans 36 bases and is read in frame from base 1. Ends trimmed: V by 10 bases, J by 5 bases; bases unmatched to a gene: 5. The CDR3 regions of human TCRbeta chains were analyzed by immunosequencing. As for how the authors treated the data: TCRs in the repertoires were compared against a reference library of SARS-CoV-2-specific TCRs that had been generated with the MIRA antigen-specificity platform. Breadth was defined as the fraction of unique TCRs that were SARS-CoV-2-associated. Depth was defined as the fraction of total T cells that were SARS-CoV-2-associated. Each spike-specific TCR was assigned to its reactive spike region and to a CD4 or CD8 class using the MIRA data. Log10-transformed breadth and depth values were compared by one-way ANOVA with Sidak's multiple comparisons tests. TCRdb took this table from immuneACCESS and kept in-frame rearrangements with V and J called. Such tables lack part of the clones; where checked against another copy, unresolved V genes explain under half of the gap, and the rest is unexplained. V, J and clone size derive from that table, while D and trimming were established from the DNA sequence. The table for this sample lists some 120,000 clones; roughly 82% of them were counted only once. The top ten clonotypes cover about a quarter of the sample.

Regarding this clone: Which antigen it targets is not known. No much larger clonotype is one base removed from it; base qualities were not supplied.

Study-level results and caveats: In the small 56-69-year group, the increase in depth fell short of significance, most likely because of low power. CD4 TCRs associated with the vaccine covered the entire spike protein, and the dominant responses were in regions 160-218 and 743-854. Because no day 14 peak-response samples were available, the repertoires could be characterized only after the peak T cell response. After two AZD1222 doses, spike-specific TCR breadth and depth were significantly higher than at day 0 and than in MenACWY recipients. Participants were mostly white British, with more females than males. The authors suggested clonal diversity may have been underestimated. Conclusions about previously exposed vaccinees were limited because only six or seven AZD1222 recipients were SARS-CoV-2 seropositive at baseline. Reportedly, almost half of the unique spike-specific TCRs recognized epitopes lying outside the regions that are mutated in the B.1.351 and B.1.1.7 variants.

Sample: peripheral blood, taken 28 days after the second AZD1222 dose. The sequence was collected from an adult who received the AZD1222 COVID-19 vaccine. Here the chain combines TRBV2 and TRBJ2-7; TRBD1 lines up with 10 middle nucleotides. The DNA reads TGTGCCACGGGACAGGGGACCCACGAGCAGTACTTC. Its protein reads: CATGQGTHEQYF.